What follows describes a single T cell receptor (beta chain). The antigen is undetermined. The sample comes from a study of T-cell reconstitution after alpha-beta-depleted transplantation in children. Study-wide results and caveats: Diversity and T-cell counts at one year after transplant derived mostly from new T cells. Some patients' high day-60 TCRbeta diversity was traced to surviving recipient T cells and thymic progenitors. Reported findings indicate that, about two months after transplant, alpha-beta T cells came from several hundred expanded clones, which were derived from non-depleted graft cells.

Preparing the TCRbeta library involved the use of unique molecular identifiers. TCRdb reprocessed the PCR reads via MiXCR and lists one record per CDR3 protein. In the table there are about 440,000 distinct CDR3 sequences, approximately 41% of which are singletons. Specimen: PBMCs, collected before TCRalphabeta/CD19-depleted stem cell transplant. The source is a girl aged 2-15 years with aplastic anemia, due to receive a stem cell transplant.

The CDR3 DNA reads TGCAGTGCTATTCAAGGACAGTTGCGCAATCAGCCCCAGCATTTT. Its translation is CSAIQGQLRNQPQHF. The chain joins TRBV20-1 to TRBJ1-5; D is possibly TRBD1 (6 bases). This CDR3 is 15 amino acids long. The germline V gene has CDR1 DFQATT and CDR2 SNEGSKA (reference sequence). The V end was cut by 4 bases, the J end by 2 bases, with 15 bases between.